This TCR beta chain derives from a study of cytomegalovirus exposure and HLA in healthy donors. Points from the study as a whole: Later analysis showed most CMV-associated TCR beta chains appearing HLA-restricted. Sequencing depth across donors, presence/absence analyses assumed, was roughly uniform. Rates of TCR association differed by HLA locus in a later analysis, with DRB1 highest and HLA-C lowest.

About this clone itself: Its antigen is not identified.

The primer mix had 60 Vbeta and 13 Jbeta primers. Generated by immunoSEQ multiplex PCR, the TCRdb table keeps only in-frame clones and is missing some. The table lists 120,000 or so clones, roughly 78% of them singletons. Per the germline V gene, CDR1 is LNHNV and CDR2 is YYDKDF (reference sequence). CDR3 length equals 16 residues. Trimming at V came to 3 bases and at J to 8 bases, leaving 9 bases not matched to a gene. This rearrangement joins TRBV15 to TRBJ2-1; 11 nucleotides align to TRBD1. The specimen was PBMCs. This receptor was identified in a man aged 25 to 40 in good health and CMV-seronegative. CDR3 nucleotide sequence: TGTGCCACCAGCAGCGGACAGGGGGCGGGTGTCGATGAGCAGTTCTTC. Its protein is CATSSGQGAGVDEQFF.